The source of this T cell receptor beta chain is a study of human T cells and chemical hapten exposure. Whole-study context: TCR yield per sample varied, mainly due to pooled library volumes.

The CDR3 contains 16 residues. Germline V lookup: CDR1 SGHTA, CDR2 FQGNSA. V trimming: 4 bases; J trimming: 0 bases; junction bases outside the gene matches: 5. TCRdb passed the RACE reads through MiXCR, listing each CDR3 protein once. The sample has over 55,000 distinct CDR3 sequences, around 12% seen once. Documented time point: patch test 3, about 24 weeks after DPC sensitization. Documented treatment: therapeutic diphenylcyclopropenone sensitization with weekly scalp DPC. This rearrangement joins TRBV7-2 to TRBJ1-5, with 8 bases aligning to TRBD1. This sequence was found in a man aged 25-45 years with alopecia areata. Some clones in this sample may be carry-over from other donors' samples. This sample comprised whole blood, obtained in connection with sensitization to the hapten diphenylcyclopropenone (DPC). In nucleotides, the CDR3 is TGTGCCAGCAGCTCCACAACAGGGGGTAGCAATCAGCCCCAGCATTTT. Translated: CASSSTTGGSNQPQHF.